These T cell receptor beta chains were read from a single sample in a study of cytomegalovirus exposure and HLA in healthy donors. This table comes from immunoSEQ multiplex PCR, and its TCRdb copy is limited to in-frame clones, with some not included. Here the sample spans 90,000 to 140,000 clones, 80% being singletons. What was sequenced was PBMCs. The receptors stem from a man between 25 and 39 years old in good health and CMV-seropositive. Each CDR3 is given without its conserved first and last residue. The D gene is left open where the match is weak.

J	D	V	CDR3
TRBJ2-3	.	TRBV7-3	ASSLNRLVGGGTQY
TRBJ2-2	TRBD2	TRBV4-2	ASSQELAGPTNTGELF
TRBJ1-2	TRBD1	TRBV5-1	ASSSSFGTGGDGYT
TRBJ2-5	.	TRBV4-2	ASSQDWGRGETQY
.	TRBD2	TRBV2	ASSEVAGGSYEQY
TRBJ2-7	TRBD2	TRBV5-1	ASSPGLTYEQY
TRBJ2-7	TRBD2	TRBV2	ASGGRADEQY
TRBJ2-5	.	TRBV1	TSSQEADRRETQY
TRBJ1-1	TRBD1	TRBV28	ASSLTPRDRGKAF
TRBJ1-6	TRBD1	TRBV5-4	ASSLQGRNSPLH
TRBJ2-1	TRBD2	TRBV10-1	ASSEGGGLAGAQF
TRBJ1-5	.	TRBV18	ASSLDYSNQPQH
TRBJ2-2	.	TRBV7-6	ASSLASGHSTGELF
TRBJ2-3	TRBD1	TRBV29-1	SVLGIGTGGRLGTDTQY
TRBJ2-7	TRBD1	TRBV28	ASSSGTGESYEQY
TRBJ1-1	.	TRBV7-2	ASSYSRNTEAF
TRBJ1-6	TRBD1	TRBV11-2	ASSPRTGLNSPLH
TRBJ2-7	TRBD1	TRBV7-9	ASSLEAGGKHEQY
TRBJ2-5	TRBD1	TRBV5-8	ASSRFLNRDRAKETQY
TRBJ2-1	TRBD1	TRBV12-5	ASQGTVYNEQF
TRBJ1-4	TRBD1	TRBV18	ASSPTTGTYEKLF
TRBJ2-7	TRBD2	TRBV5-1	ASSPGGLAGVAYEQY
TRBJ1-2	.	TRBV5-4	ASSSPTQGNYGYT
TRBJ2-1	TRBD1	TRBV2	ASSLGQGEGNEQF
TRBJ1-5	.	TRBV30	AWGRYNQPQH
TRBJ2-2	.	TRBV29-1	TPGHGELF
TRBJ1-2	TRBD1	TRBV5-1	ASSKEGAQIYGYT
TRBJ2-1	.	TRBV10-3	AISESGVRNNEQF
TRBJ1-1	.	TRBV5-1	ASSLVALENTEAF